This entry concerns a single TCR beta chain. This clonotype was observed a handful of times. Which antigen it targets is not known. No base quality values were provided; no much bigger clone lies one nucleotide off. The TCR beta CDR3 regions were amplified from the RNA transcripts. The first round of RT-PCR for the TCR CDR3 was performed with the HTBI primer set and the Qiagen OneStep RT-PCR kit. Libraries were constructed in a second round of multiplex PCR, after which size selection and purification were carried out. Sequencing of the libraries was done on an Illumina HiSeq2000 using paired-end 100 bp reads. In the paper's pipeline: SOAPnuke was used to process the raw data, removing reads that contained adapters or uncalled bases, had a mean Phred below 15, or lacked an exact match to the constant primer or identifier. High-quality paired reads were merged with COPE v1.2.5, and unique nucleotide sequences were defined as clonotypes. Clonotypes were aligned to IMGT TRBV, TRBD and TRBJ reference segments using MiTCR v1.1. The analysis was restricted to V-J combinations with a frequency above 0.0001, which together covered just over 98% of the repertoires. The TCS score was defined as F50 (clonal expansion) divided by E x V (chaos), with BLOSUM62-based TCRdist calculated between CDR3 peptides within each V-J. Welch's t-statistics and random forest reduced some 510 V-J features to roughly 13, which were used in a naive Bayes classifier (R e1071). The Morisita-Horn index was used to measure how similar the thyroid and blood repertoires were. TCRdb took the public reads, trimmed them with fastp at Q25, ran MiXCR for clone calling and kept in-frame beta chains. Entries are consolidated by CDR3 protein sequence, retaining the most common genes and DNA. These V and J calls derive from TCRdb rather than the authors' analysis. The sample table lists 700,000 to 950,000 distinct CDR3 sequences, roughly a third of them with a count of one. The ten largest clonotypes hold around 30% of the sample.

The data derive from a study of T cells in Graves' hyperthyroidism and ophthalmopathy (dated by TCRdb to the late 2010s). About the study as a whole: Peripheral blood samples were taken at the time of initial diagnosis, prior to any treatment. To identify distinguishing TCR V-J signatures, a discovery cohort of about 100 patients was used, comprising 43 with Graves' ophthalmopathy and some 60 with stable Graves' hyperthyroidism. An independent validation cohort of 18 to 20 hyperthyroidism patients and about 15 patients who later progressed to ophthalmopathy tested prospective prediction of ophthalmopathy. For training and testing, the approximately 97 patients in the discovery cohort were randomly divided in a 7:3 ratio. Thyroid tissue and blood T-cell repertoires from six Graves' hyperthyroidism patients were also compared in the study. Once sampling was done, hyperthyroidism patients were given methimazole at a starting dose of 30 mg daily, whereas ophthalmopathy patients were given high-dose intravenous methylprednisolone. According to the paper, TCR Vbeta CDR3 sequencing was carried out on 135 peripheral blood samples, which came from 40 to 45 ophthalmopathy, approximately 72 hyperthyroidism and some 17 progressor patients. The investigation overall reported the following: Ophthalmopathy was separated from stable hyperthyroidism by a 13 V-J signature model, with over 85% sensitivity and approximately 81% specificity obtained in cross-validation and 80%/75% obtained in testing. Sample size was not statistically predetermined, and investigators were not blinded to group allocation. Most expanded thyroid clonotypes (frequency above 0.001) were also detected in blood, suggesting blood repertoires may reflect thyroid immune responses. During validation, the model predicted progression to ophthalmopathy a median of roughly 7.1 months ahead of onset, with approximately 71% sensitivity and around 72% specificity.

Stable Graves' hyperthyroidism was defined as the absence of progression to ophthalmopathy over 18 months of follow-up. The hyperthyroidism patients were between 18 and 65 years old and newly diagnosed, with a disease duration of less than 2 months. Patients with uncontrolled infections, other autoimmune diseases, pregnancy or lactation were excluded. Diagnoses relied on clinical symptoms, serum thyroxine and TRAb, thyroid ultrasound and orbital computed tomography. PBMCs were isolated from roughly 10 ml of fresh peripheral blood by Ficoll-Paque density gradient centrifugation. Total RNA was extracted using Trizol reagent, and RNA quality was assessed on an Agilent 2100 Bioanalyzer. What was sequenced was blood. This clonotype was obtained from a woman between 40 and 55 years old with Graves' hyperthyroidism.

The bases are TGTGCCAGCAGCGGGGAGGGCTCCTATAATTCACCCCTCCACTTT. Translated, this gives CASSGEGSYNSPLHF. The rearranged chain carries TRBV6-6 and TRBJ1-6; there is no confident call for the D gene. CDR1 and CDR2 are read off the germline V gene (reference sequence) as MNHNY and SVGAGI. At the junction V is shortened by 6 bases and J by 0 bases, with 9 bases in between. The CDR3 holds 15 amino acids from the cysteine to the phenylalanine. Solely the CDR3 DNA is kept, with 45 bases framed from the first base.